Below, 2 T cell receptor beta chains from the same sample are listed, as sequenced in a study of spatial heterogeneity in lung cancer. The time point was: sample taken at primary tumor resection. One entry per CDR3 protein, called by TCRdb with MiXCR from the 5' RACE reads. The sample lists some 25,000 distinct CDR3 sequences, roughly 4.7% occurring once. Sequenced material: PBMCs, taken at surgery. These receptors were collected from a male donor with early-stage non-small cell lung cancer.

The sample holds many counts of this clonotype. The V and J genes are TRBV7-9 and TRBJ1-1; a weak D match, TRBD1 (6 bases). Germline V gene lookup returns CDR1 SEHNR and CDR2 FQNEAQ (reference sequence). The V and J ends lost 2 bases and 2 bases respectively, with 12 bases between them. This CDR3 contains 15 residues. The CDR3 nucleotides read TGTGCCAGCAGCTTAAATCCGGGACACAACACTGAAGCTTTCTTT. Translated: CASSLNPGHNTEAFF.

The table lists this clonotype with many counts. The gene calls are TRBV18 and TRBJ2-2; 7 nucleotides align to TRBD1. The CDR3 consists of 13 residues. The germline CDR1 and CDR2 sequences are KGHSH and LQKENI. Trimming cost V 3 bases and J 5 bases; bases outside gene matches: 0. For the CDR3, the DNA is TGTGCCAGCTCACCGGACAGGACCGGGGAGCTGTTTTTT. Translating gives CASSPDRTGELFF.